The entry below gives a single TCR beta chain sequence along with its context. Its target antigen remains unknown. No base qualities exist here, and no much larger clone lies one base off it. CDR1 DFQATT and CDR2 SNEGSKA were looked up in the germline V gene (reference sequence). There are 13 amino acids in the CDR3, from cysteine to phenylalanine inclusive. Only the CDR3 region is kept as DNA, spanning 39 bases read in frame from base 1. The junction carries 12 bases between V and J, which are trimmed by 0 bases and 7 bases respectively. The label giving this sample's time point can be read as: newly diagnosed GD, antithyroid drugs for less than 3 months. RNA was extracted from PBMCs in TRIzol for both TCR sequencing and RNA sequencing. Graves' disease was diagnosed according to American Thyroid Association guidelines. Patients for the study were recruited at an endocrinology department in Xi'an, China. Each patient gave approximately 10 milliliters of peripheral blood, collected in an EDTA anticoagulant tube. Ficoll Paque Plus density gradient separation was used to isolate PBMCs, and no further T cell sorting was performed. An Agilent 2100 Bioanalyzer and agarose gel were used to check RNA quality, while a NanoDrop 2000 measured RNA concentration.

The sample belongs to a study of regulatory T cells in long-lasting Graves disease (dated by TCRdb to 2020 to 2023). Background for the entire study: Newly diagnosed Graves' disease patients had taken antithyroid drugs for less than 3 months. TCR sequencing covered some 13 persistent and some 20 newly diagnosed Graves' disease patients, 33 samples in total. The study was registered as a clinical trial and conducted in China. Peripheral blood TCR sequencing and RNA sequencing compared persistent Graves' disease patients with newly diagnosed Graves' disease patients. General findings and caveats noted by the study authors: The small sample size was acknowledged by the authors as a limitation that may reduce accuracy. Compared with newly diagnosed patients, persistent Graves' disease patients had lower TCR Shannon entropy and fewer highly expanded clones, which suggests clonal expansion. A larger number of public clonotypes was shared among persistent patients (more than 2,500) than among newly diagnosed patients (about 990). Sequencing and analysis were restricted to the TCR beta chain. Persistent disease showed preferential use of TRBV28, TRBJ1-2 and TRBJ2-5, whereas newly diagnosed disease favored TRBV20-1 and TRBJ2-1. Peripheral blood alone was examined, since thyroid tissue, which constituted the primary lesion, could not be accessed.

Libraries were made using multiplex PCR. TCRdb records Illumina HiSeq 4000 as the sequencer. To build TCR beta libraries, CDR3 regions were amplified by Arm-PCR using iRepertoire HTBI primers. PCR products were gel purified before sequencing. Regarding the original processing steps: Across samples, fewer than 70 TRBV and 14 TRBJ segments were identified and used for gene usage analysis of CDR3 amino acid clonotypes. COPE and FqMerger were used to merge the filtered high-quality paired reads into contigs. Contigs were aligned with BLAST to IMGT TRBV, TRBD and TRBJ reference genes, and CDR3 was defined per IMGT. Any clonotype with a frequency above 0.1% was classified as a highly expanded clone. Shannon entropy served as the measure of repertoire diversity, while the Gini coefficient captured V-J evenness. A clonotype found in more than one individual was treated as public. TCRdb trimmed public reads at Q25 via fastp, called clones via MiXCR and kept in-frame beta chains. All rows with the same CDR3 protein become a single entry with the most common DNA and genes. The V and J calls come from TCRdb's annotation, not from the publication. Counted in this sample were roughly 510,000 distinct CDR3 sequences; about 16% of them appeared once. 9.5% to 15% of the sample is taken by the ten largest.

These data were also reused for a study on T cells in Graves' hyperthyroidism and ophthalmopathy. The second study also describes: Stable Graves' hyperthyroidism was defined as the absence of progression to ophthalmopathy over 18 months of follow-up. Hyperthyroidism patients were newly diagnosed, with disease duration under 2 months, and aged 18 to 65 years. Exclusion was applied to patients with uncontrolled infections, other autoimmune diseases, pregnancy or lactation. Diagnoses were based on clinical symptoms, serum thyroxine and TRAb, thyroid ultrasound and orbital computed tomography. A first-round RT-PCR of the TCR CDR3 used the HTBI primer set with the Qiagen OneStep RT-PCR kit. Blood samples also contained most of the expanded thyroid clonotypes (frequency above 0.001), which suggests that blood repertoires may reflect thyroid immune responses. A 13 V-J signature model separated ophthalmopathy from stable hyperthyroidism, with over 85% sensitivity and 81% to 83% specificity in cross-validation and 80%/75% in testing. During validation, the model predicted progression to ophthalmopathy a median of about 6.5 months ahead of onset, with around 70% sensitivity and under 85% specificity. To identify TCR V-J signatures that set the groups apart, the researchers used a discovery cohort of more than 95 patients, made up of 43 with Graves' ophthalmopathy and 55 to 65 with stable Graves' hyperthyroidism. Whether ophthalmopathy could be predicted prospectively was tested in an independent validation cohort made up of roughly 19 hyperthyroidism patients plus 17 patients who later progressed to ophthalmopathy. The 75 to 100 discovery patients were divided at random into training and test sets in a 7:3 ratio. In addition, the study compared T-cell repertoires in thyroid tissue and in blood from several Graves' hyperthyroidism patients. Following sampling, methimazole starting at 30 mg daily was given to hyperthyroidism patients, and high-dose intravenous methylprednisolone was given to ophthalmopathy patients. Libraries were constructed in a second round of multiplex PCR, after which size selection and purification were performed. The libraries were sequenced on an Illumina HiSeq2000 using paired-end 100 bp reads. SOAPnuke was used to process the raw data, with reads discarded if the reads contained adapters or uncalled bases, had a mean Phred below 15, or lacked an exact constant-primer or identifier match. High-quality paired reads were merged with COPE v1.2.5, and unique nucleotide sequences were defined as clonotypes. Clonotypes were aligned to IMGT TRBV, TRBD and TRBJ reference segments using MiTCR v1.1. Analysis was restricted to V-J combinations with a frequency above 0.0001, which covered roughly 99% of repertoires. The TCS score was defined as F50 (clonal expansion) divided by E x V (chaos), with BLOSUM62-based TCRdist calculated between CDR3 peptides within each V-J. Welch's t-statistics and random forest reduced fewer than 550 V-J features to 10 to 15, which were used in a naive Bayes classifier (R e1071). No statistical method was used to set the sample size in advance, and investigators knew the group allocation. TCR Vbeta CDR3 sequencing of 130 to 150 peripheral blood samples (fewer than 45 ophthalmopathy, 70 to 85 hyperthyroidism and approximately 17 progressor patients) is reported in the paper.

The specimen comprised peripheral blood mononuclear cells (PBMCs), sampled at new diagnosis, from a patient treated with antithyroid drugs. This TCR was sampled from a man between 18 and 35 years old with Graves disease. Donor details come from another sample of the same person, matched by shared clones. The rearranged chain carries TRBV20-1 and TRBJ1-1; the D gene cannot be named for sure. The DNA is TGCAGTGCTAGAGATCAAAGGGCCCTTGAAGCTTTCTTT. This gives the protein CSARDQRALEAFF.